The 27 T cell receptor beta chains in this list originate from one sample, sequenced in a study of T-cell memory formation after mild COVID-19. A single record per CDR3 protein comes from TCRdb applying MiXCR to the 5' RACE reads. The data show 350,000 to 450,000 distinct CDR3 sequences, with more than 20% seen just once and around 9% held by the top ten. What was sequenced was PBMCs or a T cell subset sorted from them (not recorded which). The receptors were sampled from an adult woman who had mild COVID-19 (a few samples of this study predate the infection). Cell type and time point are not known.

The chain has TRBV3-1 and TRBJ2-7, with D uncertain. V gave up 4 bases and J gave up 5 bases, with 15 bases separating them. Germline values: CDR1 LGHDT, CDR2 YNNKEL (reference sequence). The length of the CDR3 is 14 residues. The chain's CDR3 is CASSLTVSSDEQYF. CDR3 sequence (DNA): TGTGCCAGCAGCCTTACAGTGTCATCGGACGAGCAGTACTTC.

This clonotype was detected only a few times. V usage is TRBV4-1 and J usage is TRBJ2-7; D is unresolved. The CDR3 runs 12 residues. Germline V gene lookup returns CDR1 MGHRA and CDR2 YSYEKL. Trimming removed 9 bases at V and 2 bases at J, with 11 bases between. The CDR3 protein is CASGPNPYEQYF. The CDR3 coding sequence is TGCGCCAGTGGCCCAAACCCCTACGAGCAGTACTTC.

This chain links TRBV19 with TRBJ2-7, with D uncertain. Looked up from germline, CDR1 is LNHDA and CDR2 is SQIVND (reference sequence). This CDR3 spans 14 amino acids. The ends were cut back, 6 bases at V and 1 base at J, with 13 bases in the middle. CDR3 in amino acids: CASSLAATSYEQYF. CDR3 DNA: TGTGCCAGTAGCTTGGCAGCCACTTCCTACGAGCAGTACTTC.

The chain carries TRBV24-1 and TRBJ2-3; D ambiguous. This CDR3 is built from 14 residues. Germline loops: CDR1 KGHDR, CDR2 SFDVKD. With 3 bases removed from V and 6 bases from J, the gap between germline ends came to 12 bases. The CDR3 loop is CATSDPYGPDTQYF. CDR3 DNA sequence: TGTGCCACCAGTGATCCCTATGGGCCGGATACGCAGTATTTT.

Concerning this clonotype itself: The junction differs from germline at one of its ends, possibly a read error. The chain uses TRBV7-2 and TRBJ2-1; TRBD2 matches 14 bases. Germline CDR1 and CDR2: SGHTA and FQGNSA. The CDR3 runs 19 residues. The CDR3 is CASSSPTAGTSGGYNERFF. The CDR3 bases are TGTGCCAGCAGCTCCCCTACCGCCGGGACTAGCGGGGGTTACAATGAGCGGTTCTTC.

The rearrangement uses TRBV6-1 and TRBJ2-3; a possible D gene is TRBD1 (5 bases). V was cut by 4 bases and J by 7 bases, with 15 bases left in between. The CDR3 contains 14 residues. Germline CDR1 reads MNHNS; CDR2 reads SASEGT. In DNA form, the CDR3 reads TGTGCCAGCAGTGGGGGCATTTACCAGAATACGCAGTATTTT. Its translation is CASSGGIYQNTQYF.

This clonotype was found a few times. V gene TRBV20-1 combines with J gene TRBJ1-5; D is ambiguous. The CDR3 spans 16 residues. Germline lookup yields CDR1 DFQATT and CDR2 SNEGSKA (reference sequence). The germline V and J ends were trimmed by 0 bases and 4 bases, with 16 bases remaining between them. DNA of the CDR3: TGCAGTGCTAGAGATCAAAACCGGCAGCCGAATCAGCCCCAGCATTTT. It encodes CSARDQNRQPNQPQHF.

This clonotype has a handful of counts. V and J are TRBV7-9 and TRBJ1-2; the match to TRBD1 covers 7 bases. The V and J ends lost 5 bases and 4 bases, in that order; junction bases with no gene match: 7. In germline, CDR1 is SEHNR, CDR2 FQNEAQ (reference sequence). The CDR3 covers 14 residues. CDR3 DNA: TGTGCCAGCAGCGATTACAGGGGCGCCTATGGCTACACCTTC. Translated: CASSDYRGAYGYTF.

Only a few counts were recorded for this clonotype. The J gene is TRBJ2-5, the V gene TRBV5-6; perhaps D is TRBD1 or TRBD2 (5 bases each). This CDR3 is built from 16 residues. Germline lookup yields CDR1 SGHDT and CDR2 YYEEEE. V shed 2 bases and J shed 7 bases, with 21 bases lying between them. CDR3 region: CASSFFGAAIGVTQYF. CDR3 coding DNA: TGTGCCAGCAGCTTCTTCGGGGCAGCAATAGGGGTGACCCAGTACTTC.

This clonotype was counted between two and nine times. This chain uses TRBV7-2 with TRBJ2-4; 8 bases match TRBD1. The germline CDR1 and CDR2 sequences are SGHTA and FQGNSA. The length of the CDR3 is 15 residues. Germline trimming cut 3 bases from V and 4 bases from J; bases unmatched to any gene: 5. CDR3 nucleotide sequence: TGTGCCAGCAGCTTGGACAGGGCCCTAAAAAACATTCAGTACTTC. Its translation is CASSLDRALKNIQYF.

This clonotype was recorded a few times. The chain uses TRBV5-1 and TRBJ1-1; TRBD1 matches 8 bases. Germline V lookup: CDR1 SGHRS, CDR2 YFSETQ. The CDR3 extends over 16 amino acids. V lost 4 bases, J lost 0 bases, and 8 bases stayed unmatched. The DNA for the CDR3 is TGCGCCAGCAGCATAGACAGGGGCTATATGAACACTGAAGCTTTCTTT. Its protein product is CASSIDRGYMNTEAFF.

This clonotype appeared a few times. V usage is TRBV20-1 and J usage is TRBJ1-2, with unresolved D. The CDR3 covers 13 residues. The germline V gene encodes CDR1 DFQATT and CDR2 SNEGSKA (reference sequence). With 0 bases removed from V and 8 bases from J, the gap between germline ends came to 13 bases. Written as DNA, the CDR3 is TGCAGTGCTAGAGATGGAAGGGTGGAAGGCTACACCTTC. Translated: CSARDGRVEGYTF.

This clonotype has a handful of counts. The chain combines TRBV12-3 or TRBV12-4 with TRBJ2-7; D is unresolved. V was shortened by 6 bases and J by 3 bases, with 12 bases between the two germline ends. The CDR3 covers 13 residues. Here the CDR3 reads CASRLLGVYEQYF. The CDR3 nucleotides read TGTGCCAGCAGACTCCTTGGAGTCTACGAGCAGTACTTC.

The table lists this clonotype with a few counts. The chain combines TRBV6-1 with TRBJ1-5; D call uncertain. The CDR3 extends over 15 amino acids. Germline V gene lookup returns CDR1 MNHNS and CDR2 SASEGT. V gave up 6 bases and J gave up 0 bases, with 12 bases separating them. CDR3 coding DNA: TGTGCCAGCAGCGTGGAAATTCATAGCAATCAGCCCCAGCATTTT. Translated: CASSVEIHSNQPQHF.

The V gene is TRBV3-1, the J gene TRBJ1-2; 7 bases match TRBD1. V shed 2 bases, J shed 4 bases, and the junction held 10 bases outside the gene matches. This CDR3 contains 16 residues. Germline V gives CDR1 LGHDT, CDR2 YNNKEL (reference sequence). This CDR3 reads CASSQWGQRNSYGYTF. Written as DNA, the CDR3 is TGTGCCAGCAGCCAATGGGGACAGCGAAACAGCTATGGCTACACCTTC.

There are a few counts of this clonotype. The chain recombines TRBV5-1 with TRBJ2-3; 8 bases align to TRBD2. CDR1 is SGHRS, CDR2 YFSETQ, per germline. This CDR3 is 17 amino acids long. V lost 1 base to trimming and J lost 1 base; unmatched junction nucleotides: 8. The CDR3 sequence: CASSLTPTSGRTDTQYF. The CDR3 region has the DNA TGCGCCAGCAGCTTGACCCCTACTAGCGGCCGCACAGATACGCAGTATTTT.

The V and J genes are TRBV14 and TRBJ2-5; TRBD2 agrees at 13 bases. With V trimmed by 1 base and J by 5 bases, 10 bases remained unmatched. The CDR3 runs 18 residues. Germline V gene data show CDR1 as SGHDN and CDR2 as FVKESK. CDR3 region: CASSQGYRLAGGLETQYF. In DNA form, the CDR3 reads TGTGCCAGCAGCCAAGGGTACCGACTAGCGGGAGGTTTGGAGACCCAGTACTTC.

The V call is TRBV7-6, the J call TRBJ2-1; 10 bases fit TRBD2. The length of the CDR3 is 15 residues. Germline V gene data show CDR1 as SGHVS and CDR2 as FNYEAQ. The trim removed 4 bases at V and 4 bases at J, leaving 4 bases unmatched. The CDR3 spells CASSSRTSGYNEQFF. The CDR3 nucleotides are TGTGCCAGCAGCTCCCGGACTAGCGGATACAATGAGCAGTTCTTC.

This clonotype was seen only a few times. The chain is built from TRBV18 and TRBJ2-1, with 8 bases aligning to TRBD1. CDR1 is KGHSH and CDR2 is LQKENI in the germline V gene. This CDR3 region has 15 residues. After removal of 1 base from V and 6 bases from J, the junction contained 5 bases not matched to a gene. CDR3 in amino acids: CASSPLRGPGNEQFF. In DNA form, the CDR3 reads TGTGCCAGCTCACCACTCAGGGGGCCAGGCAATGAGCAGTTCTTC.

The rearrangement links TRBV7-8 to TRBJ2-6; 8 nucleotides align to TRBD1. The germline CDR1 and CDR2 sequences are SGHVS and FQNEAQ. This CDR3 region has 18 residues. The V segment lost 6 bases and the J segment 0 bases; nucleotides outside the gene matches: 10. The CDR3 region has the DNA TGTGCCAGCAGGTCCCCGGGACAGGAACACTCTGGGGCCAACGTCCTGACTTTC. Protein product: CASRSPGQEHSGANVLTF.

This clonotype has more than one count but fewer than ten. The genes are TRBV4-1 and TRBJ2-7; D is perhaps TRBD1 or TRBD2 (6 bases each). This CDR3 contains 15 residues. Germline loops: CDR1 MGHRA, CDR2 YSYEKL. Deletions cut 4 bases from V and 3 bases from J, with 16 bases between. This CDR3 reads CASSRGSGADYEQYF. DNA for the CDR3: TGCGCCAGCAGCCGAGGGTCGGGGGCTGACTACGAGCAGTACTTC.

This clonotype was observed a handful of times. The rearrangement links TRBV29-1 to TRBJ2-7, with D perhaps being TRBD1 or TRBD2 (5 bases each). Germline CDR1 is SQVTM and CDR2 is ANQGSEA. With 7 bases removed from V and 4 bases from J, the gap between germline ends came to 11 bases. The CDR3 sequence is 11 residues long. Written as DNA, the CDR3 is TGCAGCGCCCAGGGAGCGTACGAGCAGTACTTC. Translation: CSAQGAYEQYF.

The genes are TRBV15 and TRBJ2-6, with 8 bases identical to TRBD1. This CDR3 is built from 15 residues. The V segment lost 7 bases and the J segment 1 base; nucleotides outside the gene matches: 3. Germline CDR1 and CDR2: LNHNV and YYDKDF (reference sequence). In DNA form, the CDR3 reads TGTGCCACCATCCGGGACAGGTCTGGGGCCAACGTCCTGACTTTC. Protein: CATIRDRSGANVLTF. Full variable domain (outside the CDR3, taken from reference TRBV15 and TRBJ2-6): DAMVIQNPRYQVTQFGKPVTLSCSQTLNHNVMYWYQQKSSQAPKLLFHYYDKDFNNEADTPDNFQSRRPNTSFCFLDIRSPGLGDTAMYLCATIRDRSGANVLTFGAGSRLTVL.

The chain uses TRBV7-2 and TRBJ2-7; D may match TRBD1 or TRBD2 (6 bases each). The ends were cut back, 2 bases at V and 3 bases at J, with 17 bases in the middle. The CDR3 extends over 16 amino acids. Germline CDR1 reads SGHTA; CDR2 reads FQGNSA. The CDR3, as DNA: TGTGCCAGCAGCTTATCGTCGACGGGGGCCGGCTACGAGCAGTACTTC. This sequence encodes CASSLSSTGAGYEQYF. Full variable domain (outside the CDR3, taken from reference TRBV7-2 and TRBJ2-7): GAGVSQSPSNKVTEKGKDVELRCDPISGHTALYWYRQSLGQGLEFLIYFQGNSAPDKSGLPSDRFSAERTGGSVSTLTIQRTQQEDSAVYLCASSLSSTGAGYEQYFGPGTRLTVT.

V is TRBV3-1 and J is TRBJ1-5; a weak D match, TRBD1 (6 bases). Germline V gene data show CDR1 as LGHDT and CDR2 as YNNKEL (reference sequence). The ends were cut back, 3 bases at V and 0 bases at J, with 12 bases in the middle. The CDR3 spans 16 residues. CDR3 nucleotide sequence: TGTGCCAGCAGCCATGGGACAAGCACTAGCAATCAGCCCCAGCATTTT. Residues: CASSHGTSTSNQPQHF. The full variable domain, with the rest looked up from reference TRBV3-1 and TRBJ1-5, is DTAVSQTPKYLVTQMGNDKSIKCEQNLGHDTMYWYKQDSKKFLKIMFSYNNKELIINETVPNRFSPKSPDKAHLNLHINSLELGDSAVYFCASSHGTSTSNQPQHFGDGTRLSIL.

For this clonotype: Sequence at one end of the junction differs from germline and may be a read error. CDR3 sequence: CASSQDRLNTESFF. Here the CDR3 DNA reads TGCGCCAGCAGCCAAGATAGGCTGAACACTGAATCTTTCTTT. This chain connects TRBV4-1 to TRBJ1-1; D gene unclear. Germline V gene data show CDR1 as MGHRA and CDR2 as YSYEKL. This CDR3 region has 14 residues.

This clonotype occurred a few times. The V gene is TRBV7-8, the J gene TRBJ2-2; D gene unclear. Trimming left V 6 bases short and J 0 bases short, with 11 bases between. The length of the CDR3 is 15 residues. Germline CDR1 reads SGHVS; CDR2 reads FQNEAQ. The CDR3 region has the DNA TGTGCCAGCAGGATCTCTAGAGCGAACACCGGGGAGCTGTTTTTT. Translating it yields CASRISRANTGELFF.